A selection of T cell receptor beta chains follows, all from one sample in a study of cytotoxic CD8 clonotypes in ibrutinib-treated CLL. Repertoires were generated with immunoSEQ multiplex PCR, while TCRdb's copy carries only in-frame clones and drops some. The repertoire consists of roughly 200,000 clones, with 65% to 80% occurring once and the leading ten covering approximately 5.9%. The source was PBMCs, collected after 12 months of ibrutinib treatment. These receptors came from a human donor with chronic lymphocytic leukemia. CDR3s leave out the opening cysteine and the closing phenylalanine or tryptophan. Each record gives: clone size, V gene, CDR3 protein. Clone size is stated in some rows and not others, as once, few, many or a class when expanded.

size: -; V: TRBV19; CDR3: ASSIQFNTEAF
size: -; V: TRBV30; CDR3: AWDRGPGQPQH
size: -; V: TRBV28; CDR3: ASSFGGFSTDTQY
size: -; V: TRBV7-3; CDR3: ASSLLEGPPRAYEQY
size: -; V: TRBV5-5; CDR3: ASSLTTQGTEAF
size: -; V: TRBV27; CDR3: ASSLSPPLVTGELF
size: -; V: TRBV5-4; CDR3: ASSSISGIPYNEQF
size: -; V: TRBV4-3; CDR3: ASSHSSGRARTDTQY
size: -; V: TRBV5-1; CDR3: ASSLDLAGAADTQY
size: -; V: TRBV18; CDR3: ASSRGTDNQPQH
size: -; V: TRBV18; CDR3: ASSLRRRTETEAF
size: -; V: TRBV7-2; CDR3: ASSLDPGGVDTQY
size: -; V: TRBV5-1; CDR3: ASSPTGDRGYNEQF
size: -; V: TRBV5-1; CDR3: ASSPGGGEAF
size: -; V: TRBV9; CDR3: ASSVGVIRTSYEQF
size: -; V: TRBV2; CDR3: ASIVSGVNNEQF
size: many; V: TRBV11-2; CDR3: ASSGLGTTLDTQY
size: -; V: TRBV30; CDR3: AWSAYSYGYT
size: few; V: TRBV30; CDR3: AWSVGEGYGYT
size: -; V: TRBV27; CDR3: ASSLNGLRGYT
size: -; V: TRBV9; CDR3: ASSVSHQRGQETQY
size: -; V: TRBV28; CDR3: ASSLHSSRGYT
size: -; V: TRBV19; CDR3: ASSFAPRDTGELF
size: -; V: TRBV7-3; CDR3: ASSFWTSGRAGEQF
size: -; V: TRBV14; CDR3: ASSQDLRGEQY
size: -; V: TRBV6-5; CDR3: ASTTGWDQPQH
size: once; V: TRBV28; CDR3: ASRKLRERDTEAF
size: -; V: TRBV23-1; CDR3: ASSQSRTGELNQPQH
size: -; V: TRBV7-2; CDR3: ASSPPWSYNEQF
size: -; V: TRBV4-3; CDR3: ASSQFRPDTQY
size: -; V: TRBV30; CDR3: AWNLMGVGQGEGSYGYT
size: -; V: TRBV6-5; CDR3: ASSYIAGGYEQY
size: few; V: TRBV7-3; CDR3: ASSLRIAADQEPYEQY
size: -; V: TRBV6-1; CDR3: ASSAGGQPQH
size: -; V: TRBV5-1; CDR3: ASSHTGIGNTIY
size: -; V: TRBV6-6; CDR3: ASSSQLDTQY
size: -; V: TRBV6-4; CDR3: ASSDSGRGNIQY